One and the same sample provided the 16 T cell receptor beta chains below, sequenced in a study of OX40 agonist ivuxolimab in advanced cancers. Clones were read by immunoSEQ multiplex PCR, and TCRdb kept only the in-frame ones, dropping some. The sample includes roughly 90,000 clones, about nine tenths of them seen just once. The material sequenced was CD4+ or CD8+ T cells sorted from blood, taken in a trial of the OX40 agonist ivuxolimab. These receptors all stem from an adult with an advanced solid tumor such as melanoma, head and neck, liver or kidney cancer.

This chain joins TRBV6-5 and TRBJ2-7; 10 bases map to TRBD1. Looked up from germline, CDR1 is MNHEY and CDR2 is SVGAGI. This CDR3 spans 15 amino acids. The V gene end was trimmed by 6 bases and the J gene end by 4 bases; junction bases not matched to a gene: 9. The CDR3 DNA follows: TGTGCCAGCAGAACATCCGGGACAGGGGTTTACGAGCAGTACTTC. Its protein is CASRTSGTGVYEQYF.

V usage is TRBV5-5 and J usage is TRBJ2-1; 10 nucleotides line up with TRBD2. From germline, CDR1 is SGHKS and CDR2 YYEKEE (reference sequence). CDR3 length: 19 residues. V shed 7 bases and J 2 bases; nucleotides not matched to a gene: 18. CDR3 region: CASDLSGRRGAFAYNEQFF. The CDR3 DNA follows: TGTGCCAGCGACCTTAGCGGGAGGCGTGGGGCTTTTGCCTACAATGAGCAGTTCTTC.

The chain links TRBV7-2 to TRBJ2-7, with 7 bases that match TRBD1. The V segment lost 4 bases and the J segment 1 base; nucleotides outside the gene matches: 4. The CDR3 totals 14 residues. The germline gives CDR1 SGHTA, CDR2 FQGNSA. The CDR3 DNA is TGTGCCAGCAGCTCCGGGACAGTTTCCTACGAGCAGTACTTC. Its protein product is CASSSGTVSYEQYF.

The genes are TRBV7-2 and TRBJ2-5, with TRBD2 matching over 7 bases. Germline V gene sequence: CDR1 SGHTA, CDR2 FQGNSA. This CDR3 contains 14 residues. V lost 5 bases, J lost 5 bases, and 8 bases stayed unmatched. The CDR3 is CASSPDGGRETQYF. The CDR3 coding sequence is TGTGCCAGCAGCCCGGACGGGGGGAGGGAGACCCAGTACTTC. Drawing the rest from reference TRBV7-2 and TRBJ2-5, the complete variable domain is GAGVSQSPSNKVTEKGKDVELRCDPISGHTALYWYRQSLGQGLEFLIYFQGNSAPDKSGLPSDRFSAERTGGSVSTLTIQRTQQEDSAVYLCASSPDGGRETQYFGPGTRLLVL.

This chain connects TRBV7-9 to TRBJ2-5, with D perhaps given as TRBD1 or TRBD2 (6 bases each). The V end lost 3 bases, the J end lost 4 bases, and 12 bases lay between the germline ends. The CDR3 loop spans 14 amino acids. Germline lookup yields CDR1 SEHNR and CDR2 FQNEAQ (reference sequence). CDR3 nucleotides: TGTGCCAGCAGCTTTGGGGGGCAGGGAGAGACCCAGTACTTC. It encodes CASSFGGQGETQYF.

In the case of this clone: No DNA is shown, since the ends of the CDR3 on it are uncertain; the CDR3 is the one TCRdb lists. CDR3 in amino acids: CASSSSRAGGEAFF. The chain links TRBV28 to TRBJ1-1. Termini included, the CDR3 measures 14 amino acids. Germline CDR1 and CDR2: MDHEN and SYDVKM.

CDR3 in amino acids: CASRSPRGLGNTEAFF. As DNA, the CDR3 is TGTGCCAGTAGATCACCCAGGGGGCTCGGGAACACTGAAGCTTTCTTT. The chain recombines TRBV19 with TRBJ1-1, with 8 bases aligning to TRBD1. Germline-derived CDR1 and CDR2 are LNHDA and SQIVND (reference sequence). V dropped 6 bases and J dropped 1; count of bases not matched to a gene: 10. The CDR3 covers 16 residues.

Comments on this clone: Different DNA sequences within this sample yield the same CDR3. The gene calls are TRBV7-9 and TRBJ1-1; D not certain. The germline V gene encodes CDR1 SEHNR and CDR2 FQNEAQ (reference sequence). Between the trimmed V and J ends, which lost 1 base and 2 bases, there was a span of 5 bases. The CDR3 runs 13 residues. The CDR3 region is CASSLEGNTEAFF. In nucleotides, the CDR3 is TGTGCCAGCAGCTTAGAGGGAAACACTGAAGCTTTCTTT.

Here the CDR3 reads CASSLRGLAGGRETQYF. CDR3 bases: TGTGCCAGCAGTTTAAGGGGACTAGCGGGAGGACGGGAGACCCAGTACTTC. This chain links TRBV28 with TRBJ2-5; TRBD2 aligns across 15 bases. Trimming took 2 bases from V and 5 from J; bases not matched to a gene: 6. There are 17 residues in the CDR3. Germline V lookup: CDR1 MDHEN, CDR2 SYDVKM.

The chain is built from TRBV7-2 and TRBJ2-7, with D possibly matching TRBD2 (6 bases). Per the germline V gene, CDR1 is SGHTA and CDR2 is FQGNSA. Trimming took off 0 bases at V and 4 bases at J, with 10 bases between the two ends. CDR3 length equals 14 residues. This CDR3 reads CASSLANGGYEQYF. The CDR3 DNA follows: TGTGCCAGCAGCTTAGCGAACGGGGGTTACGAGCAGTACTTC. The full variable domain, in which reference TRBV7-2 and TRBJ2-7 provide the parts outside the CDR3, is GAGVSQSPSNKVTEKGKDVELRCDPISGHTALYWYRQSLGQGLEFLIYFQGNSAPDKSGLPSDRFSAERTGGSVSTLTIQRTQQEDSAVYLCASSLANGGYEQYFGPGTRLTVT.

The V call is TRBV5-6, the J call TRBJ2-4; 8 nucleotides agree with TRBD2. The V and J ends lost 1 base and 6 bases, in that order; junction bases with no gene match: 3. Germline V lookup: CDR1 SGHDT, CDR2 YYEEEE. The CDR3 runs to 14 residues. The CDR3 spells CASSLLAGRNIQYF. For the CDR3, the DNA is TGTGCCAGCAGCTTGCTAGCGGGTAGAAACATTCAGTACTTC.

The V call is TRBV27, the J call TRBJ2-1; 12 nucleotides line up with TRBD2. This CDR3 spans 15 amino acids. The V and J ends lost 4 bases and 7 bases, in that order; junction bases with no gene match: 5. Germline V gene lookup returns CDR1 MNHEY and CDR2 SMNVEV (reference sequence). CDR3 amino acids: CASSSRLAGANEQFF. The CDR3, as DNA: TGTGCCAGCAGTTCACGACTAGCGGGAGCAAATGAGCAGTTCTTC.

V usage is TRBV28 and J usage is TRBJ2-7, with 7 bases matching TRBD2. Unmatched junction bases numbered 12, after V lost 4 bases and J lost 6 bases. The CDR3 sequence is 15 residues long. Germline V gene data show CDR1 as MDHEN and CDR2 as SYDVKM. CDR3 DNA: TGTGCCAGCAGTTCCCCCTCTAGCGGCCCCCGCGAGCAGTACTTC. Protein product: CASSSPSSGPREQYF. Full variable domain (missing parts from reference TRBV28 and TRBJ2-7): DVKVTQSSRYLVKRTGEKVFLECVQDMDHENMFWYRQDPGLGLRLIYFSYDVKMKEKGDIPEGYSVSREKKERFSLILESASTNQTSMYLCASSSPSSGPREQYFGPGTRLTVT.

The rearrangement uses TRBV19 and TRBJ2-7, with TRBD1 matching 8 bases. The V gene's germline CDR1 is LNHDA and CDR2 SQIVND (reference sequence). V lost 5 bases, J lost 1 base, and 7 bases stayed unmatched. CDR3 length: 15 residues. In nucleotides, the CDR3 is TGTGCCAGTAGTCAGGGACAGGAGGTATCCTACGAGCAGTACTTC. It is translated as CASSQGQEVSYEQYF.

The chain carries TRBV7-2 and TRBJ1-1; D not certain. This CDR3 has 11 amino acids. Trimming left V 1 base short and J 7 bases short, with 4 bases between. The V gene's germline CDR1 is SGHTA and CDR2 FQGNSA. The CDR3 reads CASSLVVEAFF. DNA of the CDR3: TGTGCCAGCAGCTTAGTGGTTGAAGCTTTCTTT. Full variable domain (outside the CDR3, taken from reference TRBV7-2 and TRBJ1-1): GAGVSQSPSNKVTEKGKDVELRCDPISGHTALYWYRQSLGQGLEFLIYFQGNSAPDKSGLPSDRFSAERTGGSVSTLTIQRTQQEDSAVYLCASSLVVEAFFGQGTRLTVV.

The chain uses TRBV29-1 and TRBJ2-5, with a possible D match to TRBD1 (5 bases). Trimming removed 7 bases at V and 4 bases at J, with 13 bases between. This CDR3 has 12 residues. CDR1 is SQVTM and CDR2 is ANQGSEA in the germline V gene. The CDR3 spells CSAATQGETQYF. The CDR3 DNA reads TGCAGCGCTGCGACGCAGGGAGAGACCCAGTACTTC.